This T cell receptor (beta chain) derives from a study of T cells in localized non-small cell lung cancer. Study-level findings and limits: Higher T cell density in the blood was associated with longer overall survival, whereas higher adjacent-lung clonality associated with shorter survival. Uninvolved adjacent lung, not tumor, had the highest T cell clonality.

This table comes from immunoSEQ multiplex PCR, and its TCRdb copy is limited to in-frame clones, with some not included. The sample consists of around 67,000 clones, almost 90% of them appearing once. Points on this clone: Its antigen is undetermined.

The V end was cut by 4 bases, the J end by 4 bases, with 17 bases between. The CDR3 is made up of 16 amino acids. Germline CDR1 is MNHNS and CDR2 is SASEGT. The clonotype comes from a woman aged 40 to 75 with stage I lung adenocarcinoma. The input for sequencing was peripheral blood, taken before any cancer treatment. The V call is TRBV6-1, the J call TRBJ1-5, with unresolved D. The CDR3 spells CASSVYLGSQNQPQHF. Here the CDR3 DNA reads TGTGCCAGCAGTGTTTATTTGGGCAGCCAGAATCAGCCCCAGCATTTT.